This T cell receptor beta chain is from a study of T-cell memory formation after mild COVID-19 (dated by TCRdb to 2020 to 2022). General notes on the study: Most TCR sequence clusters were specific to one of the two donors. In a couple of donors, T-cell clones that expanded and contracted after mild COVID-19 were tracked by sequencing TCRalpha and TCRbeta repertoires over time. Two young, previously healthy adult volunteers, one female and one male, were included in the cohort. The full study reports these points: Contracting CD4+ clones were located mainly in the CM and EM memory subsets, whereas CD8+ clones were found to be enriched in EMRA. From day 15 to 85, contracting clones showed balanced CD4/CD8 phenotypes, whereas a second wave of clones that expanded from day 15 to 37 leaned towards CD4+. The study included only a couple of mild cases, and larger cohorts that include severe cases with pre-infection samples were judged to be necessary. Some responding clones were detected in pre-infection memory, suggesting pre-existing cross-reactive memory T cells joined the SARS-CoV-2 response. SARS-CoV-2 specificity was not confirmed for the second-wave clones peaking on day 37.

PBMCs were isolated by Ficoll-Paque density gradient centrifugation. As to this clonotype: The antigen this receptor binds is unknown. No quality values exist for individual bases; no much larger clone is one base distant.

Trimming costs V 7 bases and J 0 bases, and their ends lie 11 bases apart. Taken from cysteine to phenylalanine, the CDR3 has 15 residues. The DNA shown is the 45-base CDR3, in frame from base 1. CDR1 and CDR2 were assigned from the germline V gene as KGHDR and SFDVKD. For sequencing, an Illumina NovaSeq 6000 was employed. TCRalpha and TCRbeta cDNA libraries were built by 5'RACE with constant-segment primers, adding sample barcodes and unique molecular identifiers. Trizol reagent was used to extract RNA from every sample. The libraries were amplified in two PCR steps, and the second step added a second sample barcode and Illumina TruSeq adapters. Libraries were sequenced on an Illumina NovaSeq with 2 x 150 bp paired-end reads. The published analysis was carried out like this. Demultiplexing of reads and collapsing into UMI-guided consensus sequences were performed with migec v1.2.7. Using mixcr v2.1.11, UMI consensuses were aligned to TRA and TRB V and J templates and then assembled into clonotypes. A clonotype was counted as expanded or contracted only if both edgeR and NoisET called the change significant, with noise models trained on biological replicates. For edgeR calls, the thresholds were a false discovery rate-adjusted p below 0.01 and a log2 fold-change of 1. As an exploratory analysis of dynamics, PCA with hierarchical clustering was applied to max-normalized trajectories of the 1000 most abundant clonotypes. Each responding clone was given a CD4 or CD8 phenotype based on the CD4+ and CD8+ repertoires, which had been sequenced separately. TCRdb reran the public reads through fastp at Q25 and MiXCR, keeping productive beta chains. CDR3 protein duplicates are merged, each entry listing the most common genes and DNA. The V and J calls were determined by TCRdb, not by the authors. This sample has about 360,000 distinct CDR3 sequences in its table, and approximately 15% of those were observed once. The top ten clonotypes cover under 25% of the sample.

The V gene is TRBV24-1 and the J gene is TRBJ2-2; D gene: possibly TRBD1, on 5 matching bases. The source of this sequence is a young man who had mild COVID-19 (a few samples of this study predate the infection). The sample titles of this study are shuffled in the database, so cell type and time point are left out; the donor was told from shared clones. Material: PBMCs or a T cell subset sorted from them (not recorded which). The DNA reads TGTGCCACCAGCCCAGGGATCACGAACACCGGGGAGCTGTTTTTT. Translated, it gives CATSPGITNTGELFF.